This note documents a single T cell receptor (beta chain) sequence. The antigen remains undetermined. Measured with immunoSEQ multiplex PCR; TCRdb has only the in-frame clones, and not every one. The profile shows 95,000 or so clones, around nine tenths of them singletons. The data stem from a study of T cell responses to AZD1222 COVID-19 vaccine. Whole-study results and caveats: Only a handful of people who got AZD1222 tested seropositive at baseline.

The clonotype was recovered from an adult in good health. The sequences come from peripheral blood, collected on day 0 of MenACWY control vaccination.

CDR3: CASSFTGETQYF. CDR3 nucleotides: TGTGCCAGCAGTTTCACCGGAGAGACCCAGTACTTC. The V gene is TRBV27, the J gene TRBJ2-5; unclear D gene. Trimming shortened V by 3 bases and J by 4 bases, and 6 bases separated the two germline ends. CDR1 and CDR2 from the germline V gene are MNHEY and SMNVEV (reference sequence). The CDR3 contains 12 residues.